This T cell receptor (beta chain) was sequenced in a study of T cell repertoires in cytomegalovirus infection. TCRdb re-called the reads through MiXCR, storing one row per CDR3 protein. The sample carries about half a million distinct CDR3 sequences, 30% to 35% recorded once. On this clonotype: As yet, its antigen is unknown.

The sequencing used cultured PBMCs, collected from culture after CMV antigen stimulation. This TCR came from a human donor in good health (CMV status not recorded). Some clones in this sample may be carry-over from other donors' samples.

This CDR3 reads CSATHRGSTDTQYF. CDR3 DNA sequence: TGCAGTGCTACCCACAGGGGAAGCACAGATACGCAGTATTTT. The chain is built from TRBV20-1 and TRBJ2-3, with 7 positions matching TRBD1. The J segment lost 0 bases and the V segment lost 4 bases, leaving 4 bases of the junction unmatched. This CDR3 spans 14 amino acids. Looked up from germline, CDR1 is DFQATT and CDR2 is SNEGSKA (reference sequence).